The following is a T cell receptor (beta chain) sequence with its context. The antigen remains unidentified. Germline lookup yields CDR1 MNHEY and CDR2 SMNVEV (reference sequence). The CDR3 consists of 14 residues. The germline V and J ends were trimmed by 5 bases and 4 bases, with 15 bases remaining between them. These data belong to a study of T cell responses to AZD1222 COVID-19 vaccine. Study findings and constraints: Baseline seropositives among AZD1222 recipients totaled only six. Repertoire collection took place solely once the T cell response had peaked.

Assay used: immunoSEQ multiplex PCR; TCRdb lists only in-frame clones, some missing. The table shows approximately 180,000 clones, with more than 80% occurring only once. The TCR sequence derives from an adult who received the MenACWY meningococcal vaccine as a control. Sequencing was performed on peripheral blood, taken 28 days after the second dose of the MenACWY control vaccine. This chain joins TRBV27 and TRBJ2-7; D may be TRBD1 (6 bases). The CDR3 DNA reads TGTGCCAGCAGTCCCGGACAGACCATATACGAGCAGTACTTC. It encodes CASSPGQTIYEQYF.